The 8 T cell receptor beta chains reported below all come from one sample, sequenced in a study of neurological immune-mediated disorders. Using its own MiXCR run on the 5' RACE reads, TCRdb lists one record per CDR3 protein. The table records 25,000 or so distinct CDR3 sequences, 9.5% to 15% of them present only once. Sequencing was performed on PBMCs. The receptors here all came from a man in his sixties in good health.

Many counts were recorded for this clonotype. The rearrangement joins TRBV6-5 to TRBJ2-1; no clear D gene. Germline values: CDR1 MNHEY, CDR2 SVGAGI. Trimming removed 4 bases at V and 1 base at J, with 5 bases between. There are 13 residues in the CDR3. The CDR3 here is CASSSLSYNEQFF. The CDR3 bases are TGTGCCAGCAGTTCGTTGTCCTACAATGAGCAGTTCTTC.

This clonotype was recorded at least ten times. The V and J genes are TRBV20-1 and TRBJ1-5; D gene unclear. CDR1 is DFQATT and CDR2 is SNEGSKA in the germline V gene (reference sequence). Trimming pared 7 bases from V and 7 bases from J, leaving 20 bases between. The CDR3 contains 14 residues. The DNA of the CDR3 is TGCAGTGTCAATCCCCGGGCTTACCAACAGCCCCAGCATTTT. Its translation: CSVNPRAYQQPQHF.

In its sample, this clonotype ranks as medium-sized. CDR3 loop: CATSRDWAGMGPQETQYF. CDR3 in DNA: TGTGCCACCAGCAGAGATTGGGCCGGAATGGGACCACAAGAGACCCAGTACTTC. This chain uses TRBV15 with TRBJ2-5; D tentatively fits TRBD1 or TRBD2 (5 bases each). Germline loops: CDR1 LNHNV, CDR2 YYDKDF (reference sequence). The CDR3 sequence is 18 residues long. V lost 0 bases and J 2 bases, leaving 19 bases between the germline ends. The variable domain in full, completed from reference TRBV15 and TRBJ2-5, reads DAMVIQNPRYQVTQFGKPVTLSCSQTLNHNVMYWYQQKSSQAPKLLFHYYDKDFNNEADTPDNFQSRRPNTSFCFLDIRSPGLGDTAMYLCATSRDWAGMGPQETQYFGPGTRLLVL.

This clonotype was seen many times. The chain couples TRBV5-1 to TRBJ1-6; D is uncertain. From germline, CDR1 is SGHRS and CDR2 YFSETQ. V lost 4 bases and J lost 5, with 13 bases in between. The length of the CDR3 is 15 residues. Here the CDR3 reads CASSPRPGDNSPLHF. CDR3 nucleotide sequence: TGCGCCAGCAGCCCTCGTCCAGGCGATAATTCACCCCTCCACTTT.

This clonotype appeared many times. The chain employs TRBV24-1 and TRBJ2-1; 9 positions agree with TRBD1. The J segment lost 6 bases and the V segment lost 9 bases, leaving 8 bases of the junction unmatched. Germline CDR1 KGHDR, CDR2 SFDVKD. This CDR3 spans 14 amino acids. The CDR3 region has the DNA TGTGCCACCCTCCGGGACAGGGAAGCCAATGAGCAGTTCTTC. Its protein is CATLRDREANEQFF.

This clonotype occurred many times. The chain carries TRBV2 and TRBJ1-2; 8 bases are a match to TRBD1. Trimming removed 5 bases from V and 8 bases from J; junction bases left unmatched: 13. CDR3 length: 15 amino acids. Germline V CDR1 and CDR2: SNHLY, FYNNEI. The CDR3 DNA is TGTGCCAGCAGTATGGGGCAGGGGGCGTTCCAGGGCTACACCTTC. Translating gives CASSMGQGAFQGYTF.

This clonotype was recorded at least ten times. The genes are TRBV12-3 or TRBV12-4 and TRBJ1-2; unclear D gene. The CDR3 has 12 residues. Deletions cut 7 bases from V and 8 bases from J, with 14 bases between. The CDR3 DNA reads TGTGCCAGCAATCGTGGGTTTCGGGGCTACACCTTC. Translating gives CASNRGFRGYTF.

Ten or more counts support this clonotype. V is TRBV7-7 and J is TRBJ2-5; D ambiguous. The CDR3 totals 13 residues. Germline CDR1 is SSHAT and CDR2 is FNYEAQ (reference sequence). Trimming cost V 2 bases and J 0 bases, with 4 bases left between them. The DNA of the CDR3 is TGTGCCAGCAGCTTAAACCACCAAGAGACCCAGTACTTC. Its protein is CASSLNHQETQYF. Full variable domain (rest looked up from reference TRBV7-7 and TRBJ2-5): GAGVSQSPRYKVTKRGQDVTLRCDPISSHATLYWYQQALGQGPEFLTYFNYEAQPDKSGLPSDRFSAERPEGSISTLTIQRTEQRDSAMYRCASSLNHQETQYFGPGTRLLVL.